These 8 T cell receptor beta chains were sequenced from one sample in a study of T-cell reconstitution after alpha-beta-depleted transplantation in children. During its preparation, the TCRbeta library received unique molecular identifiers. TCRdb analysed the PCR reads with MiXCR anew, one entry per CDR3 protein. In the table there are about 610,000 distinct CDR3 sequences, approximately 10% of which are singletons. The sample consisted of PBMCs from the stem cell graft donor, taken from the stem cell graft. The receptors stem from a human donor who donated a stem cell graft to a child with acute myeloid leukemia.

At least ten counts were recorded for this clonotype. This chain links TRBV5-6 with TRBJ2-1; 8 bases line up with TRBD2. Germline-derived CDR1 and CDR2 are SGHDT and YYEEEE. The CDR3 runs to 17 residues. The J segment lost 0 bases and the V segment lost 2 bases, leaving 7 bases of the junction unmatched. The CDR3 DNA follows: TGTGCCAGCAGCTTCTCACTAGCGGCAAACTCCTACAATGAGCAGTTCTTC. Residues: CASSFSLAANSYNEQFF.

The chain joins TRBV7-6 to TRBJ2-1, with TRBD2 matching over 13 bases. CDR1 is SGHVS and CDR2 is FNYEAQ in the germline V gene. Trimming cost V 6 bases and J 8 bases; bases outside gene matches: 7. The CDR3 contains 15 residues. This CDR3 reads CASRPGLAGDHEQFF. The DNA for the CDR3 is TGTGCCAGCAGACCCGGACTAGCGGGAGACCATGAGCAGTTCTTC. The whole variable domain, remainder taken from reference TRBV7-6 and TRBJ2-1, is GAGVSQSPRYKVTKRGQDVALRCDPISGHVSLYWYRQALGQGPEFLTYFNYEAQQDKSGLPNDRFSAERPEGSISTLTIQRTEQRDSAMYRCASRPGLAGDHEQFFGPGTRLTVL.

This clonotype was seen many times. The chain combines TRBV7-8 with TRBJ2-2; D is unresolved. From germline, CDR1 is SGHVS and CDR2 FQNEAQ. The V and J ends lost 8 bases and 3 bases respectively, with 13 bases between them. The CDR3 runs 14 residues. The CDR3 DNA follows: TGTGCCAGCGAGTTGGTCACGTACACCGGGGAGCTGTTTTTT. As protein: CASELVTYTGELFF.

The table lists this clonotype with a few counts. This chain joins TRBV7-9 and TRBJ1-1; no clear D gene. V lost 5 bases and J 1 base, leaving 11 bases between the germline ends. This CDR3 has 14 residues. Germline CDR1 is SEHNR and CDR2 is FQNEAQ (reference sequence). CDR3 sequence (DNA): TGTGCCAGCAGCCCAGGACCCCGGAACACTGAAGCTTTCTTT. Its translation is CASSPGPRNTEAFF.

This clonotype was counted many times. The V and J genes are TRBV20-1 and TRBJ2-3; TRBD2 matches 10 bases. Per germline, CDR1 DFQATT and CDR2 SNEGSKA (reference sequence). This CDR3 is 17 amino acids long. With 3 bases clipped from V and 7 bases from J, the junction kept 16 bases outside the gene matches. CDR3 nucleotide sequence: TGCAGTGCTAGGGCCCCGTTTGGAGCGGGAGGGGCTCATACGCAGTATTTT. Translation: CSARAPFGAGGAHTQYF.

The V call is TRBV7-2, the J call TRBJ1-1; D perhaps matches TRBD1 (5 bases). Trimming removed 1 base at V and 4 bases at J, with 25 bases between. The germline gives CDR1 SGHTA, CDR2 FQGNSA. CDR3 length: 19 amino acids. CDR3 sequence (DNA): TGTGCCAGCAGCTTAGGCAAGACCCCTTCCGGAGCGGGGACCACTGAAGCTTTCTTT. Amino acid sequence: CASSLGKTPSGAGTTEAFF. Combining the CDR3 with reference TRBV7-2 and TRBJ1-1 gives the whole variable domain GAGVSQSPSNKVTEKGKDVELRCDPISGHTALYWYRQSLGQGLEFLIYFQGNSAPDKSGLPSDRFSAERTGGSVSTLTIQRTQQEDSAVYLCASSLGKTPSGAGTTEAFFGQGTRLTVV.

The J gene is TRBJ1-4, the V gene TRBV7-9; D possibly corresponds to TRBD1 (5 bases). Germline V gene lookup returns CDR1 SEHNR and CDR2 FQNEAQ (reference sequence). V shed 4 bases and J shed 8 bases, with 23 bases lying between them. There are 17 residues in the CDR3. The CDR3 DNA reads TGTGCCAGCAGCTCCCGGTGGGGCTCCAGCATGCGGGAAAAACTGTTTTTT. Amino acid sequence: CASSSRWGSSMREKLFF. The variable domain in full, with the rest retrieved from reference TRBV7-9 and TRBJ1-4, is DTGVSQNPRHKITKRGQNVTFRCDPISEHNRLYWYRQTLGQGPEFLTYFQNEAQLEKSRLLSDRFSAERPKGSFSTLEIQRTEQGDSAMYLCASSSRWGSSMREKLFFGSGTQLSVL.

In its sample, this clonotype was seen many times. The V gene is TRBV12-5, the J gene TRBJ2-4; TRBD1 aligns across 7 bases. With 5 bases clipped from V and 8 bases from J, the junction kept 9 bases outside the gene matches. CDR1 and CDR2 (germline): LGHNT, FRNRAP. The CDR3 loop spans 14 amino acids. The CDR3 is CASGPGQERDIQYF. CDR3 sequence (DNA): TGTGCTAGTGGTCCCGGACAGGAGAGAGACATTCAGTACTTC.